The next 23 T cell receptor beta chains were all read from a single sample in a study of human T cells and chemical hapten exposure. Each CDR3 protein gets one entry after TCRdb re-called the RACE reads with MiXCR. The sample includes 50,000 to 75,000 distinct CDR3 sequences, approximately 11% of them seen just once. Time point indicated: patch test 3, about 24 weeks after DPC sensitization. Described treatment: therapeutic diphenylcyclopropenone sensitization with weekly scalp DPC. This sample comprised whole blood, obtained in connection with sensitization to the hapten diphenylcyclopropenone (DPC). The receptors stem from a woman in her 30s with alopecia areata. Some clones in this sample may be carry-over from other donors' samples.

In this sample, this clonotype turned up a few times. The V gene is TRBV7-9, the J gene TRBJ2-3, with TRBD2 matching 10 bases. Trimming took 1 base from V and 2 from J; bases not matched to a gene: 6. The CDR3 loop spans 17 amino acids. Germline V gives CDR1 SEHNR, CDR2 FQNEAQ (reference sequence). The CDR3 loop reads CASSLVPGLAFTDTQYF. CDR3 coding DNA: TGTGCCAGCAGCTTAGTCCCGGGACTAGCGTTCACAGATACGCAGTATTTT.

This clonotype was seen a handful of times. J is TRBJ2-7 and V is TRBV3-1; D might be TRBD2 (5 bases). Trimming left V 4 bases short and J 0 bases short, with 13 bases between. Per germline, CDR1 LGHDT and CDR2 YNNKEL (reference sequence). The CDR3 runs to 15 residues. In DNA form, the CDR3 reads TGTGCCAGCAGCCTCGGGCGGAGGAGCTCCTACGAGCAGTACTTC. The encoded protein is CASSLGRRSSYEQYF.

This clonotype has only a few counts. V gene TRBV29-1 combines with J gene TRBJ1-1; unclear D gene. This CDR3 is 14 amino acids long. The ends were cut back, 6 bases at V and 1 base at J, with 15 bases in the middle. The germline V gene encodes CDR1 SQVTM and CDR2 ANQGSEA. CDR3 loop: CSVSNYPTNTEAFF. DNA for the CDR3: TGCAGCGTAAGCAATTACCCCACGAACACTGAAGCTTTCTTT.

This clonotype occurred a few times. The gene calls are TRBV7-9 and TRBJ1-5; weak D call: TRBD1 (6 bases). Germline-derived CDR1 and CDR2 are SEHNR and FQNEAQ (reference sequence). The CDR3 is 16 residues long. The V end lost 5 bases, the J end lost 6 bases, and 20 bases lay between the germline ends. CDR3 region: CASSISWAGGGQPQHF. CDR3 bases: TGTGCCAGCAGCATCTCATGGGCCGGAGGGGGTCAGCCCCAGCATTTT.

This chain links TRBV20-1 with TRBJ2-5, with D possibly TRBD2 on 6 matching bases. The CDR3 has 16 amino acids. The V end was cut by 1 base, the J end by 5 bases, with 20 bases between. CDR1 is DFQATT and CDR2 is SNEGSKA in the germline V gene (reference sequence). This chain's CDR3 is CSARAPSGERGETQYF. The CDR3, as DNA: TGCAGTGCTAGAGCCCCGTCGGGGGAAAGGGGCGAGACCCAGTACTTC.

Only a few counts were recorded for this clonotype. The genes are TRBV7-2 and TRBJ1-3; unclear D gene. This CDR3 contains 15 residues. Trimming removed 6 bases at V and 3 bases at J, with 15 bases between. Germline V gives CDR1 SGHTA, CDR2 FQGNSA. CDR3 loop: CASSSTRTVGNTIYF. The CDR3 DNA follows: TGTGCCAGCAGTTCAACGAGGACGGTTGGAAACACCATATATTTT.

This clonotype was counted between two and nine times. This chain joins TRBV10-3 and TRBJ2-1, with D hard to call. V was shortened by 6 bases and J by 3 bases, with 15 bases between the two germline ends. This CDR3 has 15 amino acids. The germline gives CDR1 ENHRY, CDR2 SYGVKD. CDR3 sequence: CAISPQLGDYNEQFF. DNA for the CDR3: TGTGCCATCAGCCCCCAGTTGGGCGACTACAATGAGCAGTTCTTC.

This clonotype came up a few times. The J gene is TRBJ2-1, the V gene TRBV9; D unclear. There are 12 residues in the CDR3. Trimming pared 4 bases from V and 7 bases from J, leaving 9 bases between. Germline CDR1 is SGDLS and CDR2 is YYNGEE. CDR3 in amino acids: CASSLSRNEQFF. Here the CDR3 DNA reads TGTGCCAGCAGCTTGTCCCGGAATGAGCAGTTCTTC.

This clonotype was observed at least ten times. The chain couples TRBV28 to TRBJ1-1; 9 bases are shared with TRBD1. Germline CDR1 and CDR2: MDHEN and SYDVKM. Trimming removed 7 bases from V and 4 bases from J; junction bases left unmatched: 7. CDR3 size: 14 residues. CDR3 residues: CASNTGQGATEAFF. In nucleotides, the CDR3 is TGTGCCAGCAATACGGGACAGGGAGCCACTGAAGCTTTCTTT.

In its sample, this clonotype was seen a few times. The chain links TRBV3-1 to TRBJ1-4; possible D gene TRBD1, 6 bases. Per the germline V gene, CDR1 is LGHDT and CDR2 is YNNKEL (reference sequence). V lost 3 bases to trimming and J lost 0 bases, with 14 bases between them. The CDR3 extends over 17 amino acids. CDR3 nucleotide sequence: TGTGCCAGCAGCCATATACAGGGTTCGGCAACTAATGAAAAACTGTTTTTT. Its protein product is CASSHIQGSATNEKLFF.

This clonotype was found a few times. The CDR3 region has the DNA TGCAGCGTGGAGGGACTAGCGGTGTACAATGAGCAGTTCTTC. The encoded protein is CSVEGLAVYNEQFF. This sequence joins TRBV29-1 and TRBJ2-1; 11 bases fit TRBD2. CDR3 length: 14 residues. The germline V gene has CDR1 SQVTM and CDR2 ANQGSEA. V was pared by 6 bases and J by 4 bases, with 5 bases of the junction left unmatched.

Concerning this clonotype itself: This may be a read error: a much more frequent sequence differs by one nucleotide. The chain links TRBV6-2 or TRBV6-3 to TRBJ1-3; no firm D call. Germline V gives CDR1 MNHEY, CDR2 SVGEGT. CDR3 size: 17 residues. CDR3 DNA: TGTGCCAGCAGTTCTGCATCAAGCTACAACTCTGGAACCACCATATATTTT. It specifies CASSSASSYNSGTTIYF.

This clonotype was observed at least ten times. The chain uses TRBV10-1 and TRBJ2-3; D not certain. The CDR3 runs 13 residues. Germline V gene sequence: CDR1 WNHNN, CDR2 SYGVQD (reference sequence). V was cut by 0 bases and J by 9 bases, with 10 bases left in between. CDR3 loop: CASSESGGVTQYF. Here the CDR3 DNA reads TGCGCCAGCAGTGAGTCCGGCGGCGTCACGCAGTATTTT.

This clonotype has just a few counts. The CDR3 sequence: CASSRRDRWTETQYF. DNA of the CDR3: TGTGCCAGCTCTCGCCGGGACAGGTGGACAGAGACCCAGTACTTC. The chain carries TRBV18 and TRBJ2-5; 8 bases are a match to TRBD1. The J segment lost 4 bases and the V segment lost 6 bases, leaving 10 bases of the junction unmatched. CDR1 and CDR2 (germline): KGHSH, LQKENI. This CDR3 is built from 15 residues.

At least ten counts were recorded for this clonotype. The chain carries TRBV27 and TRBJ2-1; either TRBD1 or TRBD2 may supply D (7 bases each). Germline V gives CDR1 MNHEY, CDR2 SMNVEV (reference sequence). V was pared by 10 bases and J by 10 bases, with 20 bases between. This CDR3 has 13 residues. Here the CDR3 reads CATHLGGDREQFF. The CDR3 coding sequence is TGTGCCACCCACTTGGGGGGGGACAGAGAGCAGTTCTTC.

This chain links TRBV29-1 with TRBJ2-6; tentatively, D is TRBD2 (5 bases). Germline values: CDR1 SQVTM, CDR2 ANQGSEA. Trimming stripped 1 base from V and 0 bases from J, with 7 bases between. The CDR3 loop spans 15 amino acids. Written as DNA, the CDR3 is TGCAGCGTTGAAGTGGGGAGCTCTGGGGCCAACGTCCTGACTTTC. It yields the protein CSVEVGSSGANVLTF.

The rearrangement links TRBV28 to TRBJ1-1; 9 nucleotides line up with TRBD1. The J segment lost 11 bases and the V segment lost 6 bases, leaving 10 bases of the junction unmatched. The germline CDR1 and CDR2 sequences are MDHEN and SYDVKM. The CDR3 has 13 residues. The CDR3 loop reads CASREGQGIAAFF. The CDR3 region has the DNA TGTGCCAGCAGGGAAGGACAGGGGATCGCGGCTTTCTTT.

The chain is built from TRBV18 and TRBJ1-1; D is unclear. V lost 4 bases, J lost 3 bases, and 9 bases lay in between. The CDR3 loop spans 13 amino acids. CDR1 and CDR2 (germline): KGHSH, LQKENI. The CDR3 DNA reads TGTGCCAGCTCACTCACGGAGGACACTGAAGCTTTCTTT. Translated: CASSLTEDTEAFF.

There are many counts of this clonotype. The chain links TRBV6-2 or TRBV6-3 to TRBJ2-5, with no clear D. Trimming pared 8 bases from V and 0 bases from J, leaving 10 bases between. The CDR3 totals 13 residues. CDR1 is MNHEY, CDR2 SVGEGT, per germline. The CDR3 loop reads CASVGVHQETQYF. For the CDR3, the DNA is TGTGCCAGCGTCGGTGTCCACCAAGAGACCCAGTACTTC.

This clonotype was recorded many times. The chain is built from TRBV13 and TRBJ2-3, with D perhaps matching TRBD2 (6 bases). The CDR3 loop spans 16 amino acids. Trimming left V 3 bases short and J 2 bases short, with 15 bases between. CDR1 and CDR2 (germline): PRHDT, FYEKMQ (reference sequence). The CDR3 loop reads CASSFPSAGFTDTQYF. In DNA, the CDR3 is TGTGCCAGCAGCTTCCCTTCGGCGGGATTCACAGATACGCAGTATTTT. The entire variable domain, with the rest obtained from reference TRBV13 and TRBJ2-3, is as follows: AAGVIQSPRHLIKEKRETATLKCYPIPRHDTVYWYQQGPGQDPQFLISFYEKMQSDKGSIPDRFSAQQFSDYHSELNMSSLELGDSALYFCASSFPSAGFTDTQYFGPGTRLTVL.

This clonotype occurred many times. The chain employs TRBV7-9 and TRBJ2-2; D gene ambiguous. This CDR3 is built from 16 residues. The germline V gene has CDR1 SEHNR and CDR2 FQNEAQ (reference sequence). The germline V and J ends were trimmed by 8 bases and 6 bases, with 22 bases remaining between them. In DNA, the CDR3 is TGTGCCAGCGCCCGCGACTCCCAGATTCTCCCCGGGGAGCTGTTTTTT. Its protein is CASARDSQILPGELFF.

This clonotype occurred a few times. DNA of the CDR3: TGCGCCAGCAGCTTTTGGGCAGGTCATCAAGAGACCCAGTACTTC. Protein sequence: CASSFWAGHQETQYF. This chain uses TRBV5-1 with TRBJ2-5; D remains unclear. The CDR3 has 15 residues. Trimming took off 2 bases at V and 2 bases at J, with 13 bases between the two ends. Germline V lookup: CDR1 SGHRS, CDR2 YFSETQ.

This clonotype was seen ten or more times. The CDR3 DNA is TGCGCCAGCAGCCACCGGGACAGGCGCTATAATTCACCCCTCCACTTT. The encoded protein is CASSHRDRRYNSPLHF. The gene calls are TRBV4-1 and TRBJ1-6, with 8 bases aligning to TRBD1. Losses at the gene ends were 3 bases for V and 3 bases for J; bases not matched to a gene: 4. CDR1 MGHRA and CDR2 YSYEKL come from the germline V gene. This CDR3 region has 16 residues.